Listed below are T cell receptor beta chains from one sample, sequenced in a study of T cells in Graves' hyperthyroidism and ophthalmopathy. MiXCR was run by TCRdb on the multiplex PCR reads, yielding one entry per CDR3 protein. The data show about 590,000 distinct CDR3 sequences, with 15% to 19% seen just once and under 7.5% held by the top ten. Source material: blood. The receptors here all came from a woman in her 30s with Graves' hyperthyroidism. CDR3s include the opening cysteine and the closing phenylalanine or tryptophan. A D gene is named only where the DNA matches it firmly. The size field is filled for only some rows; it gives once, few, many or a size class.

D	V	size	J	CDR3	DNA
NA	TRBV12-3/TRBV12-4	many	TRBJ2-1	CASSPEGQHNEQFF	TGTGCCAGCAGCCCGGAGGGACAGCACAATGAGCAGTTCTTC
NA	TRBV10-3	many	TRBJ1-2	CAINDPDYGYTF	TGTGCCATCAATGATCCTGACTATGGCTACACCTTC
TRBD2	TRBV10-3	NA	TRBJ2-3	CATAGGPTDTQYF	TGTGCCACAGCGGGAGGGCCTACTGATACGCAGTATTTT
TRBD1	TRBV9	NA	TRBJ1-3	CASSVGTGGRFEAGNTIYF	TGTGCCAGCAGCGTCGGGACAGGGGGTCGTTTTGAGGCTGGAAACACCATATATTTT
TRBD2	TRBV27	few	TRBJ2-3	CASRGPGGGPTDTQYF	TGTGCCAGCCGGGGACCGGGGGGAGGGCCTACAGATACGCAGTATTTT
NA	TRBV6-1	many	TRBJ1-4	CASTKRGTADEKLFF	TGTGCCAGCACCAAAAGGGGGACGGCGGATGAAAAACTGTTTTTT
NA	TRBV11-2	many	TRBJ2-3	CASSFLGVDTDTQYF	TGTGCCAGCAGCTTTCTGGGGGTTGACACAGATACGCAGTATTTT
NA	TRBV25-1	NA	TRBJ2-3	CASRGAYTQYF	TGTGCCAGCAGGGGTGCCTATACGCAGTATTTT
NA	TRBV27	many	TRBJ1-1	CASSLSPYGRTEAFF	TGTGCCAGCAGTTTAAGCCCGTATGGAAGGACTGAAGCTTTCTTT
TRBD1	TRBV12-3/TRBV12-4	many	TRBJ1-2	CASSLKGAGYGYTF	TGTGCCAGCAGTTTGAAGGGGGCGGGATATGGCTACACCTTC
NA	TRBV29-1	few	TRBJ2-7	CSVEDRTNLSYEQYF	TGCAGCGTTGAAGATCGGACGAACCTCTCCTACGAGCAGTACTTC
NA	TRBV7-9	NA	TRBJ1-1	CASTLTENTEAFF	TGTGCCAGCACCCTGACAGAGAACACTGAAGCTTTCTTT
NA	TRBV11-2	many	TRBJ2-4	CASGGVLAKNIQYF	TGTGCCAGCGGGGGAGTCCTAGCCAAAAACATTCAGTACTTC
TRBD1	TRBV27	many	TRBJ2-7	CASNARSGGFEQYF	TGTGCCAGCAACGCAAGGTCAGGGGGCTTCGAGCAGTACTTC
TRBD2	TRBV9	few	TRBJ2-1	CASSATSGHYNEQFF	TGTGCCAGCAGCGCGACTAGCGGGCATTACAATGAGCAGTTCTTC